There are many counts of the clone carrying this TCR beta chain. Time point indicated: before trial treatment. Administered to the donors were nivolumab, ipilimumab, aspirin, low-dose cyclophosphamide and low-dose radiotherapy. TRAV- and TRBV-specific primers primed first-strand cDNA, covering alpha and beta chains. TCR amplification involved 15 to 25 PCR cycles with a constant-region primer and V-primer adapter. TCRdb re-derived calls from the reads in MiXCR, one entry per CDR3 protein. The repertoire holds under 90,000 distinct CDR3 sequences, more than 25% seen once, with roughly 11% in the top ten. After removal of 1 base from V and 5 bases from J, the junction contained 4 bases not matched to a gene. Germline V gene lookup returns CDR1 LNHDA and CDR2 SQIVND (reference sequence). The CDR3 covers 15 residues. The source of the sample is a study of low-dose radiotherapy and immunotherapy resistance in tumors. Study-wide background: Cyclophosphamide went in intravenously at 200 mg/m2 every two weeks, one day before radiation and immunotherapy. Patients took aspirin (300 mg orally, daily) for four cycles beginning at cycle 1 day 1.

The receptor was isolated from a female donor with ovarian cancer. The rearrangement links TRBV19 to TRBJ2-2, with 7 nucleotides matching TRBD1. Source: PBMCs, taken before treatment. The CDR3 loop reads CASSIATGRTGELFF. In DNA form, the CDR3 reads TGTGCCAGTAGTATAGCGACAGGGCGAACCGGGGAGCTGTTTTTT.